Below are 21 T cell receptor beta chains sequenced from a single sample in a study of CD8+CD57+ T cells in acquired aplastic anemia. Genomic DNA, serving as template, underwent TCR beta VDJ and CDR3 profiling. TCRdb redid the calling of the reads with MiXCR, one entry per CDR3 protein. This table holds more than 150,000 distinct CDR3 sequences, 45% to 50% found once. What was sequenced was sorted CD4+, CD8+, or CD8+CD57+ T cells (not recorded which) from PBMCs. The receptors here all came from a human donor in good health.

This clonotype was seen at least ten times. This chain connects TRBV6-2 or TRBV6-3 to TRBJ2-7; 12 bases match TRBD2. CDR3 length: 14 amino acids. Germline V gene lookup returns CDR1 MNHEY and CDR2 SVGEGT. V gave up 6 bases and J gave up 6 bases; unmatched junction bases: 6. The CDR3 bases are TGTGCCAGCAGGCTAGCGGGAGGGCAGGGCGAGCAGTACTTC. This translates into CASRLAGGQGEQYF.

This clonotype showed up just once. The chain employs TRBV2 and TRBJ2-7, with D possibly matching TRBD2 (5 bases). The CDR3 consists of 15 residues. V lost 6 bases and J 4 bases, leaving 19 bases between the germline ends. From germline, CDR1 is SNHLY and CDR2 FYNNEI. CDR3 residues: CASSRILEEAYEQYF. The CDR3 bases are TGTGCCAGCAGCCGAATACTTGAGGAGGCTTACGAGCAGTACTTC.

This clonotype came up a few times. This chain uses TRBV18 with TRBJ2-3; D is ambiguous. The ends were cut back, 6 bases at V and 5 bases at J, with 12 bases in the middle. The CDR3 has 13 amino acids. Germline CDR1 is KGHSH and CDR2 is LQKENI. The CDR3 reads CASSPSRLDTQYF. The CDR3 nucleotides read TGTGCCAGCTCCCCTTCCCGCTTAGATACGCAGTATTTT.

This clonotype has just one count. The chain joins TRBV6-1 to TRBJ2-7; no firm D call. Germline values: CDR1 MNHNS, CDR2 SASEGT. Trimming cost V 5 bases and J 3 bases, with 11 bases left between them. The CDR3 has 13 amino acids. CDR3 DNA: TGTGCCAGCAGTCTGGTAAAGGGCTACGAGCAGTACTTC. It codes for CASSLVKGYEQYF.

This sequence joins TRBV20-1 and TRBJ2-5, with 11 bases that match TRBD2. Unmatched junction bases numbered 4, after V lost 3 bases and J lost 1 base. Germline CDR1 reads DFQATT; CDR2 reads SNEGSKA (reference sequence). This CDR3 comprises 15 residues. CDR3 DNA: TGCAGTGCTAGGCTAGCGGGGGGAACCCAAGAGACCCAGTACTTC. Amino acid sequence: CSARLAGGTQETQYF.

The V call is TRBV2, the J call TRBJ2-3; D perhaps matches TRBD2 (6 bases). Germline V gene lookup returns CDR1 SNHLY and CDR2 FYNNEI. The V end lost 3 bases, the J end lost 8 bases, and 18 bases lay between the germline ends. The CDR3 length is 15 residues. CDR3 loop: CASSDSLDGSSTQYF. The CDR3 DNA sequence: TGTGCCAGCAGTGATTCCTTAGACGGGAGCAGTACGCAGTATTTT.

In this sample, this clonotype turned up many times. The CDR3 nucleotides are TGTGCCAGCAGCTTAGCGTTAGGGGGCCTTGAGCAGTTCTTC. It codes for CASSLALGGLEQFF. The chain is built from TRBV7-2 and TRBJ2-1; TRBD1 aligns across 7 bases. Unmatched junction bases numbered 5, after V lost 0 bases and J lost 9 bases. CDR1 is SGHTA and CDR2 is FQGNSA in the germline V gene. The length of the CDR3 is 14 residues.

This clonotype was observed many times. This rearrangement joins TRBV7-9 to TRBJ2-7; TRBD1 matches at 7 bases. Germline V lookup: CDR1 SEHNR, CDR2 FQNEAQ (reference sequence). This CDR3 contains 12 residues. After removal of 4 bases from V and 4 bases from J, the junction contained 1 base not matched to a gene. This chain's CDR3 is CASSSTGYEQYF. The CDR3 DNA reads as TGTGCCAGCAGCTCGACAGGGTACGAGCAGTACTTC.

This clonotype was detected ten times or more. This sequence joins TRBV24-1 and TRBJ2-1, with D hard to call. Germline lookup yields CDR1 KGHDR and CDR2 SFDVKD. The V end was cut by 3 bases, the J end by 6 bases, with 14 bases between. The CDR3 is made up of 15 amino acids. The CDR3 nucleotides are TGTGCCACCAGTGATCGGGCCCCAAGAGGCAATGAGCAGTTCTTC. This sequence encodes CATSDRAPRGNEQFF.

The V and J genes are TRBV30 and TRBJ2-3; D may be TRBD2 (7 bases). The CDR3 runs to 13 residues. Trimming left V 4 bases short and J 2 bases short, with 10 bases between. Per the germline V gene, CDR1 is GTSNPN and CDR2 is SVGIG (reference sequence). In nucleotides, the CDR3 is TGTGCCTGGAACAGGGACTACACAGATACGCAGTATTTT. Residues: CAWNRDYTDTQYF.

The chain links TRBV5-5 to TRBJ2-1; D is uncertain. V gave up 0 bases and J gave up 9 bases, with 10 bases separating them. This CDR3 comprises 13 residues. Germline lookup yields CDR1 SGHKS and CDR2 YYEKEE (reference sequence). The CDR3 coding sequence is TGTGCCAGCAGCTTGGAACGGTCCGTTGAGCAGTTCTTC. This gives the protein CASSLERSVEQFF.

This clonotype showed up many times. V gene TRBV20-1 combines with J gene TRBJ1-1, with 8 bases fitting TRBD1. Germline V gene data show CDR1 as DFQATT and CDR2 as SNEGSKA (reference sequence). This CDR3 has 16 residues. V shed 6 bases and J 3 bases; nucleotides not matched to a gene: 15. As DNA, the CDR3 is TGCAGTGCCCGATCAGGGGGCGCATCGTTCTACACTGAAGCTTTCTTT. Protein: CSARSGGASFYTEAFF.

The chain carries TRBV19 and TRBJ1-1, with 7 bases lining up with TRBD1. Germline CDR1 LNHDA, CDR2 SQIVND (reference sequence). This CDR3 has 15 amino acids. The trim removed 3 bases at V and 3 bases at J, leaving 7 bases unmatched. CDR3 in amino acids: CASSMNRGVDTEAFF. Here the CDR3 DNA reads TGTGCCAGTAGTATGAACAGGGGAGTAGACACTGAAGCTTTCTTT.

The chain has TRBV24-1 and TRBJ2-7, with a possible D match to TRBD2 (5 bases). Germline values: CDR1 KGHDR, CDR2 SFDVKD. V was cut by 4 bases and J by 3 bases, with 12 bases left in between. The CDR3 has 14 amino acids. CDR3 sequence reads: CATSDGVPNYEQYF. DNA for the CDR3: TGTGCCACCAGTGACGGGGTCCCAAACTACGAGCAGTACTTC.

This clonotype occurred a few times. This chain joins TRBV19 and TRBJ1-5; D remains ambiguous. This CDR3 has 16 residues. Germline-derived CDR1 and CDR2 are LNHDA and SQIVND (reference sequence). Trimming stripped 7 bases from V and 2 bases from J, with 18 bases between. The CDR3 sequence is CASTVRPNEGNQPQHF. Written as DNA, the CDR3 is TGTGCCAGTACCGTGCGACCGAATGAGGGCAATCAGCCCCAGCATTTT.

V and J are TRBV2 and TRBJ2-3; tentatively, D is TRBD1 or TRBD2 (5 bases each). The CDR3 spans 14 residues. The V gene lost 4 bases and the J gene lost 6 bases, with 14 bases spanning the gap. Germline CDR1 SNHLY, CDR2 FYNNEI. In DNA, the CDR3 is TGTGCCAGCAGTGTATTGGGGGATAGGGATACGCAGTATTTT. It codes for CASSVLGDRDTQYF.

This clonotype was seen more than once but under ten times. In nucleotides, the CDR3 is TGTGCCAGCAGCTTGGAGGGGCGACAGTACTTC. Translating gives CASSLEGRQYF. The V gene is TRBV7-2, the J gene TRBJ2-7, with D maybe TRBD2 (6 bases). V lost 3 bases, J lost 10 bases, and 10 bases lay in between. Germline CDR1 is SGHTA and CDR2 is FQGNSA. The CDR3 is 11 amino acids.

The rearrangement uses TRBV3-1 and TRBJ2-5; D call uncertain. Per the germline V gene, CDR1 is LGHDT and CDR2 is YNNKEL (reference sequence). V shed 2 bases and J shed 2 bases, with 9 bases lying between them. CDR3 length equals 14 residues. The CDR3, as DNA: TGTGCCAGCAGCCAAAGACGACAACAAGAGACCCAGTACTTC. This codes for CASSQRRQQETQYF.

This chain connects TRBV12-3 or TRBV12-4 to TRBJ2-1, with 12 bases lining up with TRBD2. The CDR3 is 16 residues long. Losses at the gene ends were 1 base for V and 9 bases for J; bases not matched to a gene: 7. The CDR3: CASSLGSSSGRVEQFF. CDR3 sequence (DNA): TGTGCCAGCAGTTTAGGTAGCTCTAGCGGGAGGGTTGAGCAGTTCTTC.

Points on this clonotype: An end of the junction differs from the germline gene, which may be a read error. The DNA for the CDR3 is TGTGCCAGTAGTATTCTCGGACAGGTTGCGAACACCGGGGAGCTGTCTTTT. Amino acid sequence: CASSILGQVANTGELSF. V gene TRBV19 combines with J gene TRBJ2-2, with 7 nucleotides matching TRBD1. In germline, CDR1 is LNHDA, CDR2 SQIVND (reference sequence). The CDR3 is 17 residues long.

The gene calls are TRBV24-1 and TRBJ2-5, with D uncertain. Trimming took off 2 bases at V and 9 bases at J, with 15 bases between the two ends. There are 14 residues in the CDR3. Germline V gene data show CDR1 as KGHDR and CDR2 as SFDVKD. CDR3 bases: TGTGCCACCAGTGATTCAGGAGATGGTCAGGCCCAGTACTTC. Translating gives CATSDSGDGQAQYF.